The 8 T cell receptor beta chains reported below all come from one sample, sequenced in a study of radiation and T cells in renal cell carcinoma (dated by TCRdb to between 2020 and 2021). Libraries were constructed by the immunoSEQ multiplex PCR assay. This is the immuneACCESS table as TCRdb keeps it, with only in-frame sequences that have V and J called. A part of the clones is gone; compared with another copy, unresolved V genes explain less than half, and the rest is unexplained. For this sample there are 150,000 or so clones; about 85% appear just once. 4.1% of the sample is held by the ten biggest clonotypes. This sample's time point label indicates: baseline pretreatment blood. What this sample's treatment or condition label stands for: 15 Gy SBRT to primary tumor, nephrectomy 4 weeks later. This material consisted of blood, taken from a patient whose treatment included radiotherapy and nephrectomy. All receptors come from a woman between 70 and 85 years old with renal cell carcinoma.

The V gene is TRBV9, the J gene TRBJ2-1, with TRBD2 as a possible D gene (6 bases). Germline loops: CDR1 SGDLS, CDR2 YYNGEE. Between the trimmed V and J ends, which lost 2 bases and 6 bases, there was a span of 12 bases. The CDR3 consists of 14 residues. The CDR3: CASSVGGGPNEQFF. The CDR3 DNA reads TGTGCCAGCAGCGTGGGGGGAGGTCCCAATGAGCAGTTCTTC.

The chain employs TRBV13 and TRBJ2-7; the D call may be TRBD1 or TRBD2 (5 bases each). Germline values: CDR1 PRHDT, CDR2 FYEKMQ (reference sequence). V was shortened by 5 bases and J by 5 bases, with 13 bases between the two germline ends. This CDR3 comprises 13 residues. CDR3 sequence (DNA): TGTGCCAGCAGCACGGGACCGGGCGACGAGCAGTACTTC. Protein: CASSTGPGDEQYF. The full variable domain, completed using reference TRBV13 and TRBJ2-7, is AAGVIQSPRHLIKEKRETATLKCYPIPRHDTVYWYQQGPGQDPQFLISFYEKMQSDKGSIPDRFSAQQFSDYHSELNMSSLELGDSALYFCASSTGPGDEQYFGPGTRLTVT.

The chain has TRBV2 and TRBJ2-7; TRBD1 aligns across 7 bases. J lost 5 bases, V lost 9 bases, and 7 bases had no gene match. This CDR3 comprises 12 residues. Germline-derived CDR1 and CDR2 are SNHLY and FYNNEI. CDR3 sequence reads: CARGDSKNEQYF. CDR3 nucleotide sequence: TGTGCCAGAGGGGACAGCAAAAACGAGCAGTACTTC.

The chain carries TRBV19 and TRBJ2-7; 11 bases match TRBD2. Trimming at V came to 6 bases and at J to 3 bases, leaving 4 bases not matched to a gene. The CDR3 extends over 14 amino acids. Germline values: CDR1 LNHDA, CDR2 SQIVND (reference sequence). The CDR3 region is CASRKTSGGYEQYF. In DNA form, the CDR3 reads TGTGCCAGTAGAAAAACTAGCGGGGGCTACGAGCAGTACTTC.

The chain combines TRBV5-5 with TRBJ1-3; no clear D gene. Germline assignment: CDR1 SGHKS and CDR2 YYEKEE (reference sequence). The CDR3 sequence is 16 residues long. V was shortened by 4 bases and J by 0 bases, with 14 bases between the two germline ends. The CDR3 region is CASSPDTYSSGNTIYF. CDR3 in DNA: TGTGCCAGCAGCCCTGACACCTATTCCTCTGGAAACACCATATATTTT.

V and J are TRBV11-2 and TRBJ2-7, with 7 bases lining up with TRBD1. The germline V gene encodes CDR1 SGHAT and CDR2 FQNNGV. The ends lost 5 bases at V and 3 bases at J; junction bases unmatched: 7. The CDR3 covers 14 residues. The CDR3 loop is CASSPRTGGYEQYF. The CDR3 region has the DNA TGTGCCAGCAGCCCCCGGACAGGAGGCTACGAGCAGTACTTC.

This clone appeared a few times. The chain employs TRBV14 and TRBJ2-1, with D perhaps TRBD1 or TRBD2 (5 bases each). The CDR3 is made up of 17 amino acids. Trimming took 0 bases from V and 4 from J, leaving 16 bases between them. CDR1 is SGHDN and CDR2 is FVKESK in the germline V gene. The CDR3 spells CASSQDRGRALYNEQFF. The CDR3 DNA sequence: TGTGCCAGCAGCCAAGATCGGGGCAGGGCACTTTACAATGAGCAGTTCTTC.

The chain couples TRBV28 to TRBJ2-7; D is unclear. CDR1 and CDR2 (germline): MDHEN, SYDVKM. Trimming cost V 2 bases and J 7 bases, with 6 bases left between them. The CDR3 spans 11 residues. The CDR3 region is CASSLGREQYF. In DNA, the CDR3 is TGTGCCAGCAGTTTAGGGCGGGAGCAGTACTTC.